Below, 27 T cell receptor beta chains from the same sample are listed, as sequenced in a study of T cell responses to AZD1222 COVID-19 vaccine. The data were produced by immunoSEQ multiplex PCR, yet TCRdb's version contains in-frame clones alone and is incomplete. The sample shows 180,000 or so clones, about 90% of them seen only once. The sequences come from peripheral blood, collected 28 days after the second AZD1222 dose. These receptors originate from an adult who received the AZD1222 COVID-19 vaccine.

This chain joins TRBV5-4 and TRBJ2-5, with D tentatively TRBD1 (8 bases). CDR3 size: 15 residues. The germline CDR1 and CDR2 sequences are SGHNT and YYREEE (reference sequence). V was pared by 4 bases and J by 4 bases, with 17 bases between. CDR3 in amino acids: CASSPPTGEGETQYF. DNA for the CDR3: TGTGCCAGCAGCCCCCCGACAGGGGAGGGAGAGACCCAGTACTTC.

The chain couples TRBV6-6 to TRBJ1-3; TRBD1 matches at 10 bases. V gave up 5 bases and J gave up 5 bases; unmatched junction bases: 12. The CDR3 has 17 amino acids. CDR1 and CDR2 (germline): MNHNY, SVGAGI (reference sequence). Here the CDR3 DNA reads TGTGCCAGCAGTCCCGAAGACGGGACAGGGGCGCGAAACACCATATATTTT. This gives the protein CASSPEDGTGARNTIYF.

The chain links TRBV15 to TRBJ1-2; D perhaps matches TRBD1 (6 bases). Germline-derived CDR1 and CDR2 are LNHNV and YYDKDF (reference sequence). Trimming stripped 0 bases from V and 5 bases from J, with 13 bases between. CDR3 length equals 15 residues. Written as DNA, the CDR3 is TGTGCCACCAGCAGAGATTCAGGGGCTAGATATGGCTACACCTTC. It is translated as CATSRDSGARYGYTF.

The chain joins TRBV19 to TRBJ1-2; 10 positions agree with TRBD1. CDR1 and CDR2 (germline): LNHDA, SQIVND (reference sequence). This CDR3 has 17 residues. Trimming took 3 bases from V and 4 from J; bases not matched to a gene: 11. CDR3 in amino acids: CASSMRQGASLSYGYTF. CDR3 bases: TGTGCCAGTAGTATGCGACAGGGGGCAAGCCTAAGCTATGGCTACACCTTC. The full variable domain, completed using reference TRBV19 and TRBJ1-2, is DGGITQSPKYLFRKEGQNVTLSCEQNLNHDAMYWYRQDPGQGLRLIYYSQIVNDFQKGDIAEGYSVSREKKESFPLTVTSAQKNPTAFYLCASSMRQGASLSYGYTFGSGTRLTVV.

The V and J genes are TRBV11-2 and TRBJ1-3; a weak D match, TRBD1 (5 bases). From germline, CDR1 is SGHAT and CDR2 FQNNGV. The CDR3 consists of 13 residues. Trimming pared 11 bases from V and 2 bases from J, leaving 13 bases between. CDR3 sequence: CAARSGAGNTIYF. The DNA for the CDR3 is TGTGCCGCTCGGTCGGGGGCTGGAAACACCATATATTTT.

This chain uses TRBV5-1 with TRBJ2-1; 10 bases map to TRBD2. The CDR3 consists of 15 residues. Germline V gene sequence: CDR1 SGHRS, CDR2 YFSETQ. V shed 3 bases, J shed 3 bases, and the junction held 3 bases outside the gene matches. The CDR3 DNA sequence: TGCGCCAGCAGCTCGGGACTAGCGAACTACAATGAGCAGTTCTTC. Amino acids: CASSSGLANYNEQFF.

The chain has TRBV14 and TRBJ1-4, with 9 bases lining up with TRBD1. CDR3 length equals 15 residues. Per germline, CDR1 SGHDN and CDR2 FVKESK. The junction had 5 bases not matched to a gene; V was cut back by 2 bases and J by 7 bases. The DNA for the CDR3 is TGTGCCAGCAGCCAATCGGGACAGGGAGTTGAAAAACTGTTTTTT. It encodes CASSQSGQGVEKLFF.

Written as DNA, the CDR3 is TGCGCCAGCAGTCGCACCTCAATATCAGGGGCCGATCTGAACACTGAAGCTTTCTTT. This gives the protein CASSRTSISGADLNTEAFF. The chain joins TRBV23-1 to TRBJ1-1, with D possibly TRBD1 on 6 matching bases. TRBV23-1 is treated as an ORF (open reading frame) with a function not yet certain. V was cut by 4 bases and J by 0 bases, with 24 bases left in between. CDR3 size: 19 residues.

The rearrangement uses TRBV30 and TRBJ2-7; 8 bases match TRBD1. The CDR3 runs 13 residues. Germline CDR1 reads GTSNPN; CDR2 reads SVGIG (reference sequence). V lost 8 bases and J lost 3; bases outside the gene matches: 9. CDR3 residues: CAPGEGQDYEQYF. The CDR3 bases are TGTGCCCCAGGAGAGGGACAGGACTACGAGCAGTACTTC.

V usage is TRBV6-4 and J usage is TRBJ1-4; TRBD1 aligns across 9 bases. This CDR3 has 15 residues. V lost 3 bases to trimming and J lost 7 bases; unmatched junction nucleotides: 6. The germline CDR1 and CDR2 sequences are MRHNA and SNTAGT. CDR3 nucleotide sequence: TGTGCCAGCAGTGAGGGGACAGGGTCACGTGAAAAACTGTTTTTT. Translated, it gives CASSEGTGSREKLFF.

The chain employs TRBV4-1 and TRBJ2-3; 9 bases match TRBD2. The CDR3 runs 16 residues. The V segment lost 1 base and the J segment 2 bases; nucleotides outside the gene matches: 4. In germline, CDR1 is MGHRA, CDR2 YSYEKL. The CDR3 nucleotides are TGCGCCAGCAGCCAAGCCGGACTAGCGACCACAGATACGCAGTATTTT. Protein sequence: CASSQAGLATTDTQYF.

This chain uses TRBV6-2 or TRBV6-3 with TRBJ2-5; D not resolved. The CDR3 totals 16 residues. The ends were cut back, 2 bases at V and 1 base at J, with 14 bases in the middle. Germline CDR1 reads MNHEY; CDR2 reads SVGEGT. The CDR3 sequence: CASSYVPGSVQETQYF. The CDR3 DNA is TGTGCCAGCAGTTACGTCCCCGGATCTGTCCAAGAGACCCAGTACTTC.

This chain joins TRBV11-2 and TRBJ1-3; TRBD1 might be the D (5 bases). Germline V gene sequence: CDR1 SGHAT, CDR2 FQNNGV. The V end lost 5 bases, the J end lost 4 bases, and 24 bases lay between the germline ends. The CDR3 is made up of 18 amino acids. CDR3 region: CASSPGLLGGPGGNTIYF. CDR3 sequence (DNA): TGTGCCAGCAGCCCAGGGCTCCTGGGCGGGCCCGGGGGAAACACCATATATTTT.

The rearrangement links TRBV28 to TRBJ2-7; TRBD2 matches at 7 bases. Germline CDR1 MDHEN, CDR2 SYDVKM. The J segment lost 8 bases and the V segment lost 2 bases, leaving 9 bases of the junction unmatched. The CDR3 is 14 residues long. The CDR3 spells CASSLGAGVLKQYF. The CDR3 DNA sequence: TGTGCCAGCAGTTTAGGGGCGGGAGTATTGAAGCAGTACTTC. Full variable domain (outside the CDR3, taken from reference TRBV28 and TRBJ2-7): DVKVTQSSRYLVKRTGEKVFLECVQDMDHENMFWYRQDPGLGLRLIYFSYDVKMKEKGDIPEGYSVSREKKERFSLILESASTNQTSMYLCASSLGAGVLKQYFGPGTRLTVT.

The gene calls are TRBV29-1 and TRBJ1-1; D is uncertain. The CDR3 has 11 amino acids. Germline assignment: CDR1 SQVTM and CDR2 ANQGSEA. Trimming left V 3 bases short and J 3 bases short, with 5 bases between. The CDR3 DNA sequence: TGCAGCGTTGACTGGTACACTGAAGCTTTCTTT. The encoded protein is CSVDWYTEAFF.

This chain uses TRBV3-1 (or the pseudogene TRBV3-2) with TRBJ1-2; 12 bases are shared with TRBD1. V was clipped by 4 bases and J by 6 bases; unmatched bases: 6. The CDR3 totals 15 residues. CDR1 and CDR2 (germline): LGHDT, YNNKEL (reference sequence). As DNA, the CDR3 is TGTGCCAGCAGCCCACCGGGACAGGGGGCCCATGGCTACACCTTC. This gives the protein CASSPPGQGAHGYTF.

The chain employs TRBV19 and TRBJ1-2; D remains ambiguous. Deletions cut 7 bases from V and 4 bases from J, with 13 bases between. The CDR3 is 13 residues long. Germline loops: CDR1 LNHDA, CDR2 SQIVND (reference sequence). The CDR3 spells CASTFRGGYGYTF. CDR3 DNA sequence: TGTGCCAGTACCTTTAGAGGCGGCTATGGCTACACCTTC.

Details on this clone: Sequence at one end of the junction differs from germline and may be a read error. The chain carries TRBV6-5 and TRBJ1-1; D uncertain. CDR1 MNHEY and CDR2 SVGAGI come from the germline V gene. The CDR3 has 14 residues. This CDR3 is CASRRTTGNAEAFF. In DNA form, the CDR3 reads TGTGCCAGCAGACGAACTACGGGGAACGCTGAAGCTTTCTTT.

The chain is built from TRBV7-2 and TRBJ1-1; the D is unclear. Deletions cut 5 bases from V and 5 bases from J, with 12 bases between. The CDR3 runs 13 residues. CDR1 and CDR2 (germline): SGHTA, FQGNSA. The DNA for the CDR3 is TGTGCCAGCAGCCCCCGGTCGAATACTGAAGCTTTCTTT. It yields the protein CASSPRSNTEAFF.

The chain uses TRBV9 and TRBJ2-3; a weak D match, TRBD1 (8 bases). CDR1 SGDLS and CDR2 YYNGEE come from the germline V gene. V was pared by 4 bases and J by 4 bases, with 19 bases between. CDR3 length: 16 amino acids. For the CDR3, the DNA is TGTGCCAGCAGCCCCCAACAGGGGGGGAGGGCAGATACGCAGTATTTT. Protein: CASSPQQGGRADTQYF.

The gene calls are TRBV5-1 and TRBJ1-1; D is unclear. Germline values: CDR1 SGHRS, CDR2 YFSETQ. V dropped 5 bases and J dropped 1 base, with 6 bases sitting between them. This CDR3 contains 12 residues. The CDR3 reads CASRYENTEAFF. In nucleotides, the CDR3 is TGCGCCAGCAGGTACGAGAACACTGAAGCTTTCTTT. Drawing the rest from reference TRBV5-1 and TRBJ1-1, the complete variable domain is KAGVTQTPRYLIKTRGQQVTLSCSPISGHRSVSWYQQTPGQGLQFLFEYFSETQRNKGNFPGRFSGRQFSNSRSEMNVSTLELGDSALYLCASRYENTEAFFGQGTRLTVV.

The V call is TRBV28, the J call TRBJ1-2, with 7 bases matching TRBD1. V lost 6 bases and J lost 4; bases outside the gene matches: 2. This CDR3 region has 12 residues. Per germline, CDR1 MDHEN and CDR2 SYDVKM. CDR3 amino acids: CASRGQVYGYTF. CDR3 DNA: TGTGCCAGCAGAGGACAGGTCTATGGCTACACCTTC.

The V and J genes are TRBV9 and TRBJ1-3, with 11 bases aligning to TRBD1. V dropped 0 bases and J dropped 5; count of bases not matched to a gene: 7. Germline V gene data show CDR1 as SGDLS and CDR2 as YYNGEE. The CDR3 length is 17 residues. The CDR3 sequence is CASSVEIRDRGRNTIYF. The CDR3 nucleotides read TGTGCCAGCAGCGTAGAAATCCGGGACAGGGGGAGAAACACCATATATTTT.

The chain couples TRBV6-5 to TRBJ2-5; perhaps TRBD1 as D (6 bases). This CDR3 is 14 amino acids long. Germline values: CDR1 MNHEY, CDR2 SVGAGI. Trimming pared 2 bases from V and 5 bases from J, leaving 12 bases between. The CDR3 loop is CASSYQDRSETQYF. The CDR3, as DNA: TGTGCCAGCAGTTACCAGGACAGAAGTGAGACCCAGTACTTC.

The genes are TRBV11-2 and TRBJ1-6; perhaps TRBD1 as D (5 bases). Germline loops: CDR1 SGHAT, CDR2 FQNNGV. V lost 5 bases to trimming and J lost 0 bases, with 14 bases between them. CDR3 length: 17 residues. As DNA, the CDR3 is TGTGCCAGCAGCCAGGGATTGGGGAGCTCCTATAATTCACCCCTCCACTTT. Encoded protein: CASSQGLGSSYNSPLHF.

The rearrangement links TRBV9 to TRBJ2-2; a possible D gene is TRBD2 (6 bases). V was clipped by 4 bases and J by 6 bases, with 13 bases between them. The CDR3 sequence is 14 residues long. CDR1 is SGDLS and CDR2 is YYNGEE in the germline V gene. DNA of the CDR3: TGTGCCAGCAGCCCCTGGGAGGAGGCCGGGGAGCTGTTTTTT. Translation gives CASSPWEEAGELFF.

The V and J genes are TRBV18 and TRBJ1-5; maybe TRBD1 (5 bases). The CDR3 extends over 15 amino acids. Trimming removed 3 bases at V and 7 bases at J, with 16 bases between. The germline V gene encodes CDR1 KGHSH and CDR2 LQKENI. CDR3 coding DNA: TGTGCCAGCTCACCGACCCAGGGAGCTATGCAGCCCCAGCATTTT. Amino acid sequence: CASSPTQGAMQPQHF.